The sequence of this TCR beta chain was determined in a study of T cell repertoires in cytomegalovirus infection. Study overall: CMV infection together with matching HLA type was indicated by public TCR beta signatures.

One entry per CDR3 protein, called by TCRdb with MiXCR from the reads. The table shows 370,000 or so distinct CDR3 sequences, with about 34% occurring only once. Trimming cost V 7 bases and J 2 bases, with 15 bases left between them. The CDR3 length is 14 residues. Looked up from germline, CDR1 is MNHEY and CDR2 is SVGEGT. As to this clonotype: The antigen is unknown.

Findings and limits, study-wide: Cumulative public TCR beta family frequency identified CMV carriers with the relevant HLA. Dominant in the ex vivo response were TCR beta clonotypes restricted by HLA-C and specific for CMV.

The input for sequencing was cultured PBMCs, taken from culture after CMV antigen stimulation. The receptor was isolated from a human donor in good health (CMV status not recorded). Some clones in this sample may be carry-over from other donors' samples. The chain recombines TRBV6-2 or TRBV6-3 with TRBJ2-7; a weak D match, TRBD1 (5 bases). CDR3 nucleotides: TGTGCCAGCACCCTAAAGGACACAGCCTACGAGCAGTACTTC. Protein product: CASTLKDTAYEQYF.